Below, 2 T cell receptor beta chains from the same sample are listed, as sequenced in a study of post-analysis software for immune sequencing data. Study-wide results and caveats: In patients, roughly 5 TRBV segments were more frequent than in controls, with TRBV5-6, TRBV5-1 and TRBV20-1 among them.

No antigen is known for these receptors. The TCR beta cDNA libraries carried unique molecular identifiers. TCRdb recomputed calls from the PCR reads with MiXCR, one row per CDR3 protein. In the table there are 500,000 to 600,000 distinct CDR3 sequences, around 40% of which are singletons. The material sequenced was blood. These receptors all stem from a girl between 10 and 17 years old with multiple sclerosis.

This clonotype was counted a few times. The chain combines TRBV7-6 with TRBJ2-3; either TRBD1 or TRBD2 may fit D (5 bases each). The germline gives CDR1 SGHVS, CDR2 FNYEAQ. The CDR3 totals 13 residues. V lost 6 bases to trimming and J lost 4 bases, with 11 bases between them. The CDR3 DNA sequence: TGTGCCAGCAGACGGGACCCCTCAGATACGCAGTATTTT. This sequence encodes CASRRDPSDTQYF. Drawing the rest from reference TRBV7-6 and TRBJ2-3, the complete variable domain is GAGVSQSPRYKVTKRGQDVALRCDPISGHVSLYWYRQALGQGPEFLTYFNYEAQQDKSGLPNDRFSAERPEGSISTLTIQRTEQRDSAMYRCASRRDPSDTQYFGPGTRLTVL.

The chain combines TRBV29-1 with TRBJ2-7; TRBD1 is a possible D gene (6 bases). With 4 bases removed from V and 6 bases from J, the gap between germline ends came to 13 bases. CDR1 and CDR2 from the germline V gene are SQVTM and ANQGSEA. The CDR3 runs 12 residues. The CDR3 nucleotides read TGCAGCGTTGTCAGGAACAGGGCCGAGCAGTACTTC. Translation: CSVVRNRAEQYF.